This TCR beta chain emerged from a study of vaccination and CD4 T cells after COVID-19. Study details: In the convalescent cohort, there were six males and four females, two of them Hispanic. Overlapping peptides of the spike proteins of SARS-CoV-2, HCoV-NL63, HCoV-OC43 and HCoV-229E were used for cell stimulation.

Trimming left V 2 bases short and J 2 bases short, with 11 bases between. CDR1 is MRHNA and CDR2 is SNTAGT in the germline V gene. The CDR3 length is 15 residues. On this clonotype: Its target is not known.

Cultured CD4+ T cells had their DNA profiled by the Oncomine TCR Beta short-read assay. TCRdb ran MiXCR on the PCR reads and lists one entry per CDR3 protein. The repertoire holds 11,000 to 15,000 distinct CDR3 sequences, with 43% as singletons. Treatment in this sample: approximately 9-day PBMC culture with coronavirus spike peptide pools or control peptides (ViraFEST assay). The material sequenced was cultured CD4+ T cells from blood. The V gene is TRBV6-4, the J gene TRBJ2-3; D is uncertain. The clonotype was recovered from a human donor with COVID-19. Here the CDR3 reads CASSDGNSLTDTQYF. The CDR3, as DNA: TGTGCCAGCAGTGACGGTAACAGCCTCACAGATACGCAGTATTTT.